This passage covers 8 T cell receptor beta chains from one sample sequenced in a study of response to subunit inactivated influenza vaccine. TCRdb re-analysed the RT-PCR reads in MiXCR, keeping a single row per CDR3 protein. Among about 190,000 distinct CDR3 sequences listed, approximately 15% were seen once. The specimen comprised CD8+ T cells sorted from PBMCs, sampled roughly 5 days after vaccination. Source of these receptors: a man aged 50 to 59 who received an inactivated influenza vaccine.

This clonotype was counted many times. V gene TRBV4-3 combines with J gene TRBJ2-5, with 9 bases fitting TRBD2. CDR3 length: 16 amino acids. CDR1 is LGHNA, CDR2 YSLEER, per germline. The V gene end was trimmed by 1 base and the J gene end by 2 bases; junction bases not matched to a gene: 5. CDR3 in amino acids: CASSQVFLAGQETQYF. The CDR3 coding sequence is TGCGCCAGCAGCCAAGTGTTCCTAGCGGGACAAGAGACCCAGTACTTC.

This clonotype was counted many times. This chain uses TRBV7-9 with TRBJ2-1; no reliable D call. V was cut by 4 bases and J by 3 bases, with 4 bases left in between. This CDR3 contains 12 residues. The germline V gene encodes CDR1 SEHNR and CDR2 FQNEAQ (reference sequence). CDR3 bases: TGTGCCAGCAGCTCCTACTACAATGAGCAGTTCTTC. Its translation: CASSSYYNEQFF.

The V and J genes are TRBV19 and TRBJ2-1; 12 nucleotides align to TRBD2. The CDR3 consists of 17 residues. V shed 9 bases, J shed 5 bases, and the junction held 14 bases outside the gene matches. Germline-derived CDR1 and CDR2 are LNHDA and SQIVND (reference sequence). The CDR3 bases are TGTGCCAGCGAAATGGGCCAAGGACTAGCGGGAAACAATGAGCAGTTCTTC. Translating gives CASEMGQGLAGNNEQFF. The full variable domain, rest sourced from reference TRBV19 and TRBJ2-1, is DGGITQSPKYLFRKEGQNVTLSCEQNLNHDAMYWYRQDPGQGLRLIYYSQIVNDFQKGDIAEGYSVSREKKESFPLTVTSAQKNPTAFYLCASEMGQGLAGNNEQFFGPGTRLTVL.

J is TRBJ2-7 and V is TRBV20-1, with TRBD2 matching over 10 bases. Germline V gene sequence: CDR1 DFQATT, CDR2 SNEGSKA (reference sequence). The CDR3 runs 14 residues. After removal of 1 base from V and 5 bases from J, the junction contained 5 bases not matched to a gene. The DNA of the CDR3 is TGCAGTGCTAGAGGGGCTAGCGGGGGAGACGAGCAGTACTTC. Its protein product is CSARGASGGDEQYF.

This clonotype has a handful of counts. The chain combines TRBV7-9 with TRBJ1-2; maybe TRBD1 (5 bases). The germline V and J ends were trimmed by 7 bases and 5 bases, with 11 bases remaining between them. Germline V CDR1 and CDR2: SEHNR, FQNEAQ (reference sequence). The CDR3 contains 12 residues. CDR3 residues: CASTPGEYGYTF. The DNA of the CDR3 is TGTGCCAGCACCCCGGGGGAGTATGGCTACACCTTC.

This clonotype was picked up many times. CDR3 residues: CASSPSVDEQFF. For the CDR3, the DNA is TGTGCCAGCAGCCCCAGTGTAGATGAGCAGTTCTTC. This rearrangement joins TRBV7-8 to TRBJ2-1; no definite D call. The CDR3 runs to 12 residues. Germline values: CDR1 SGHVS, CDR2 FQNEAQ. V was shortened by 5 bases and J by 8 bases, with 10 bases between the two germline ends.

The rearrangement joins TRBV13 to TRBJ2-7; 8 bases agree with TRBD1. The CDR3 runs 17 residues. Trimming removed 2 bases from V and 2 bases from J; junction bases left unmatched: 11. Germline CDR1 reads PRHDT; CDR2 reads FYEKMQ (reference sequence). CDR3 sequence: CASSLNGIGQGPYEQYF. CDR3 DNA: TGTGCCAGCAGCTTAAACGGAATAGGACAGGGTCCCTACGAGCAGTACTTC.

This clonotype was seen only a few times. The chain uses TRBV7-9 and TRBJ2-2; tentatively, D is TRBD1 (6 bases). The V and J ends lost 5 bases and 6 bases respectively, with 10 bases between them. This CDR3 comprises 13 residues. Germline lookup yields CDR1 SEHNR and CDR2 FQNEAQ (reference sequence). This chain's CDR3 is CASSRRTAGELFF. CDR3 DNA: TGTGCCAGCAGCCGGAGGACAGCCGGGGAGCTGTTTTTT.